This TCR beta chain is from a study of blood T cells in healthy people across ages. Study-level results: Because sorting was not performed, PBMCs prevented conclusive naive versus antigen-experienced comparison.

This CDR3 is 12 amino acids long. V was trimmed by 2 bases and J by 1 base, leaving 2 bases between them. Germline CDR1 and CDR2: MNHEY and SVGEGT. Through a sample-barcoded 5' primer and a J-beta primer mix, a second PCR was run for roughly 7 to 11 cycles. A single record per CDR3 protein comes from TCRdb applying MiXCR to the 5' RACE reads. There are approximately 1,700,000 distinct CDR3 sequences in the sample; about two fifths occur only once, and under 25% lies in the top ten. There are many counts of this clonotype. What it binds is unknown. The sample comprised blood. The origin of this receptor is a human donor in good health. The chain employs TRBV6-2 or TRBV6-3 and TRBJ1-1; D ambiguous. The chain's CDR3 is CASSYPNTEAFF. Here the CDR3 DNA reads TGTGCCAGCAGTTACCCGAACACTGAAGCTTTCTTT.